A selection of T cell receptor beta chains follows, all from one sample in a study of blood T cell repertoires in COVID-19. Sequenced by immunoSEQ multiplex PCR; TCRdb stores in-frame clones only, minus some. The sample has 150,000 or so clones, 80% seen once. Material: PBMCs or T cells enriched from blood (not recorded which). Receptors originate from a woman aged 60-75 years who had recovered from COVID-19. The CDR3 runs from the conserved cysteine through the conserved F or W. The order of the fields is V gene, D gene, clone size, CDR3 length, J gene, CDR3 protein, CDR3 DNA. The D gene is left open where the match is weak. Clone size is not always given. Where it is, it says once, few, many or a class for expanded clones.

v_gene: TRBV18
d_gene: -
abundance: -
len: 14
j_gene: TRBJ1-3
CDR3aa: CASSKGAVSNTIYF
CDR3nt: TGTGCCAGCTCAAAAGGGGCGGTCTCAAACACCATATATTTT

v_gene: TRBV27
d_gene: -
abundance: -
len: 13
j_gene: TRBJ1-2
CDR3aa: CASSWRRVGGYTF
CDR3nt: TGTGCCAGCAGTTGGCGCAGGGTGGGTGGCTACACCTTC

v_gene: TRBV6-5
d_gene: TRBD2
abundance: -
len: 15
j_gene: TRBJ2-7
CDR3aa: CASRQTSGGLYEQYF
CDR3nt: TGTGCCAGCAGACAGACTAGCGGGGGCCTCTACGAGCAGTACTTC

v_gene: TRBV11-2
d_gene: TRBD2
abundance: few
len: 16
j_gene: TRBJ2-3
CDR3aa: CASSLVYSGGTDTQYF
CDR3nt: TGTGCCAGCAGCTTAGTATATAGCGGGGGCACAGATACGCAGTATTTT

v_gene: TRBV7-6
d_gene: TRBD1
abundance: -
len: 13
j_gene: TRBJ2-1
CDR3aa: CASSSRGPNEQFF
CDR3nt: TGTGCCAGCAGCTCCAGGGGGCCCAATGAGCAGTTCTTC

v_gene: TRBV7-2
d_gene: -
abundance: -
len: 14
j_gene: TRBJ1-3
CDR3aa: CASSIQGSGNTIYF
CDR3nt: TGTGCCAGCAGCATACAGGGCTCTGGAAACACCATATATTTT

v_gene: TRBV5-1
d_gene: -
abundance: few
len: 15
j_gene: TRBJ1-1
CDR3aa: CASSLDQGWNTEAFF
CDR3nt: TGCGCCAGCAGCTTGGACCAGGGGTGGAACACTGAAGCTTTCTTT

v_gene: TRBV30
d_gene: -
abundance: -
len: 14
j_gene: TRBJ2-7
CDR3aa: CAWRRTGSSYEQYF
CDR3nt: TGTGCCTGGAGGCGTACTGGGAGCTCCTACGAGCAGTACTTC

v_gene: TRBV2
d_gene: -
abundance: -
len: 13
j_gene: TRBJ1-1
CDR3aa: CASCFRVNTEAFF
CDR3nt: TGTGCCAGCTGTTTCCGGGTCAACACTGAAGCTTTCTTT

v_gene: TRBV30
d_gene: TRBD1
abundance: -
len: 13
j_gene: TRBJ1-1
CDR3aa: CAWTGDRRTEAFF
CDR3nt: TGTGCCTGGACCGGGGACAGGCGCACTGAAGCTTTCTTT

v_gene: TRBV15
d_gene: -
abundance: -
len: 16
j_gene: TRBJ1-2
CDR3aa: CATSRDYSSGLYGYTF
CDR3nt: TGTGCCACCAGCAGAGATTATTCCTCTGGGCTTTATGGCTACACCTTC

v_gene: TRBV5-5
d_gene: -
abundance: -
len: 15
j_gene: TRBJ2-7
CDR3aa: CASTEAAISSYEQYF
CDR3nt: TGTGCCAGCACCGAGGCAGCTATCTCGTCCTACGAGCAGTACTTC

v_gene: TRBV27
d_gene: -
abundance: -
len: 13
j_gene: TRBJ2-7
CDR3aa: CASSLWAGNEQYF
CDR3nt: TGTGCCAGCAGTTTATGGGCCGGGAACGAGCAGTACTTC

v_gene: TRBV4-1
d_gene: -
abundance: -
len: 15
j_gene: TRBJ1-5
CDR3aa: CASSQEYSSNQPQHF
CDR3nt: TGCGCCAGCAGCCAAGAGTACAGTAGCAATCAGCCCCAGCATTTT

v_gene: TRBV2
d_gene: -
abundance: -
len: 16
j_gene: TRBJ2-2
CDR3aa: CASRGSRLANTGELFF
CDR3nt: TGTGCCAGCAGGGGATCCCGACTAGCGAACACCGGGGAGCTGTTTTTT

v_gene: TRBV6-4
d_gene: -
abundance: -
len: 14
j_gene: TRBJ2-2
CDR3aa: CASSGEEGSGELFF
CDR3nt: TGTGCCAGCTCCGGGGAGGAGGGTTCCGGGGAGCTGTTTTTT

v_gene: TRBV9
d_gene: -
abundance: -
len: 15
j_gene: TRBJ2-3
CDR3aa: CASSVGAGSTDTQYF
CDR3nt: TGTGCCAGCAGCGTAGGTGCGGGGTCCACAGATACGCAGTATTTT

v_gene: TRBV18
d_gene: -
abundance: once
len: 15
j_gene: TRBJ1-2
CDR3aa: CASSPERGGNYGYTF
CDR3nt: TGTGCCAGCTCACCAGAAAGGGGAGGAAACTATGGCTACACCTTC

v_gene: TRBV4-2
d_gene: -
abundance: -
len: 16
j_gene: TRBJ1-5
CDR3aa: CASSPGAQISNQPQHF
CDR3nt: TGTGCCAGCAGCCCGGGAGCTCAAATTAGCAATCAGCCCCAGCATTTT

v_gene: TRBV11-2
d_gene: TRBD1
abundance: few
len: 16
j_gene: TRBJ1-6
CDR3aa: CASSLGDRGWNSPLHF
CDR3nt: TGTGCCAGCAGCTTAGGGGACAGGGGTTGGAATTCACCCCTCCACTTT

v_gene: TRBV11-2
d_gene: TRBD1
abundance: many
len: 17
j_gene: TRBJ2-7
CDR3aa: CASSGGVLSGTGRFSAF
CDR3nt: TGTGCCAGCAGCGGAGGGGTTCTCAGCGGGACAGGGCGCTTCAGTGCCTTC

v_gene: TRBV28
d_gene: -
abundance: -
len: 15
j_gene: TRBJ1-5
CDR3aa: CASHLGATYNQPQHF
CDR3nt: TGTGCCTCGCATCTTGGGGCAACTTACAATCAGCCCCAGCATTTT

v_gene: TRBV7-9
d_gene: -
abundance: -
len: 14
j_gene: TRBJ1-2
CDR3aa: CASSSDSTSYGYTF
CDR3nt: TGTGCCAGCAGCTCCGACTCAACCTCCTATGGCTACACCTTC

v_gene: TRBV30
d_gene: -
abundance: -
len: 16
j_gene: TRBJ1-2
CDR3aa: CAWRQGGAPYDYGYTF
CDR3nt: TGTGCCTGGAGACAAGGGGGGGCCCCGTACGACTATGGCTACACCTTC

v_gene: TRBV24-1
d_gene: -
abundance: -
len: 13
j_gene: TRBJ1-5
CDR3aa: CATSDGGNQPQHF
CDR3nt: TGTGCCACCAGTGATGGGGGGAATCAGCCCCAGCATTTT

v_gene: TRBV7-8
d_gene: TRBD1
abundance: -
len: 19
j_gene: TRBJ1-2
CDR3aa: CASSLFDRDRAERNYGYTF
CDR3nt: TGTGCCAGCAGCTTATTTGACCGGGACAGGGCAGAACGGAACTATGGCTACACCTTC

v_gene: TRBV2
d_gene: TRBD1
abundance: -
len: 16
j_gene: TRBJ1-6
CDR3aa: CASSLTGGAGNSPLHF
CDR3nt: TGTGCCAGCAGCCTGACAGGGGGCGCGGGTAATTCACCCCTCCACTTT

v_gene: TRBV30
d_gene: TRBD2
abundance: -
len: 14
j_gene: TRBJ2-5
CDR3aa: CAWGSGDPGETQYF
CDR3nt: TGTGCCTGGGGTAGCGGGGATCCGGGGGAGACCCAGTACTTC

v_gene: TRBV5-1
d_gene: TRBD2
abundance: -
len: 17
j_gene: TRBJ2-7
CDR3aa: CASSGGTSGGLIYEQYF
CDR3nt: TGCGCCAGCAGCGGTGGGACTAGCGGGGGGCTAATCTACGAGCAGTACTTC

v_gene: TRBV5-1
d_gene: TRBD1
abundance: -
len: 13
j_gene: TRBJ2-7
CDR3aa: CASSLGQGTEQYF
CDR3nt: TGCGCCAGCAGCTTGGGACAGGGGACCGAGCAGTACTTC

v_gene: TRBV9
d_gene: TRBD1
abundance: -
len: 15
j_gene: TRBJ2-1
CDR3aa: CASSVARGHDNEQFF
CDR3nt: TGTGCCAGCAGCGTAGCAAGGGGGCACGACAATGAGCAGTTCTTC

v_gene: TRBV10-2
d_gene: -
abundance: once
len: 15
j_gene: TRBJ2-2
CDR3aa: CASSDSWPNTGELFF
CDR3nt: TGCGCCAGCAGTGACTCATGGCCGAACACCGGGGAGCTGTTTTTT

v_gene: TRBV4-2
d_gene: TRBD1
abundance: -
len: 16
j_gene: TRBJ1-3
CDR3aa: CASSQGTGGTGNTIYF
CDR3nt: TGTGCCAGCAGCCAAGGGACAGGGGGGACTGGAAACACCATATATTTT

v_gene: TRBV12-5
d_gene: TRBD2
abundance: -
len: 16
j_gene: TRBJ2-3
CDR3aa: CASGGEGLPGRDTQYF
CDR3nt: TGTGCTAGTGGGGGGGAGGGACTCCCGGGCAGAGATACGCAGTATTTT

v_gene: TRBV2
d_gene: -
abundance: -
len: 14
j_gene: TRBJ2-1
CDR3aa: CASILDSSYNEQFF
CDR3nt: TGTGCCAGCATACTTGACAGCTCCTACAATGAGCAGTTCTTC

v_gene: TRBV24-1
d_gene: -
abundance: -
len: 14
j_gene: TRBJ2-1
CDR3aa: CATSDWGGGNEQFF
CDR3nt: TGTGCCACCAGTGATTGGGGAGGGGGCAATGAGCAGTTCTTC

v_gene: TRBV18
d_gene: TRBD1
abundance: -
len: 13
j_gene: TRBJ2-7
CDR3aa: CASSGQGTYEQYF
CDR3nt: TGTGCCAGCTCGGGACAGGGAACCTACGAGCAGTACTTC

v_gene: TRBV9
d_gene: -
abundance: -
len: 16
j_gene: TRBJ2-3
CDR3aa: CASSVAAGANTDTQYF
CDR3nt: TGTGCCAGCAGCGTAGCGGCGGGGGCAAACACAGATACGCAGTATTTT

v_gene: TRBV29-1
d_gene: -
abundance: -
len: 14
j_gene: TRBJ2-7
CDR3aa: CSVVAQGISYEQYF
CDR3nt: TGCAGCGTTGTTGCACAGGGAATCTCCTACGAGCAGTACTTC

v_gene: TRBV25-1
d_gene: TRBD1
abundance: many
len: 16
j_gene: TRBJ1-5
CDR3aa: CASSGYTGTGNQPQHF
CDR3nt: TGTGCCAGCAGTGGATATACCGGGACAGGGAATCAGCCCCAGCATTTT

v_gene: TRBV18
d_gene: -
abundance: -
len: 16
j_gene: TRBJ1-3
CDR3aa: CASSPDPPSSGNTIYF
CDR3nt: TGTGCCAGCTCACCAGACCCGCCTAGCTCTGGAAACACCATATATTTT

v_gene: TRBV12-1
d_gene: -
abundance: -
len: 11
j_gene: TRBJ2-1
CDR3aa: CASSPGTREFF
CDR3nt: TGTGCCAGCAGTCCCGGGACTAGGGAGTTCTTC

v_gene: TRBV7-2
d_gene: TRBD2
abundance: -
len: 18
j_gene: TRBJ2-1
CDR3aa: CASSSGTSGGPPGIEQFF
CDR3nt: TGTGCCAGCAGCTCCGGAACTAGCGGGGGGCCACCTGGAATTGAGCAGTTCTTC

v_gene: TRBV2
d_gene: -
abundance: -
len: 12
j_gene: TRBJ2-7
CDR3aa: CASSSSSYEQYF
CDR3nt: TGTGCCAGCTCTTCCAGCTCCTACGAGCAGTACTTC

v_gene: TRBV2
d_gene: TRBD2
abundance: few
len: 13
j_gene: TRBJ2-7
CDR3aa: CASREAGSYEQYF
CDR3nt: TGTGCCAGCAGGGAAGCGGGGAGCTACGAGCAGTACTTC